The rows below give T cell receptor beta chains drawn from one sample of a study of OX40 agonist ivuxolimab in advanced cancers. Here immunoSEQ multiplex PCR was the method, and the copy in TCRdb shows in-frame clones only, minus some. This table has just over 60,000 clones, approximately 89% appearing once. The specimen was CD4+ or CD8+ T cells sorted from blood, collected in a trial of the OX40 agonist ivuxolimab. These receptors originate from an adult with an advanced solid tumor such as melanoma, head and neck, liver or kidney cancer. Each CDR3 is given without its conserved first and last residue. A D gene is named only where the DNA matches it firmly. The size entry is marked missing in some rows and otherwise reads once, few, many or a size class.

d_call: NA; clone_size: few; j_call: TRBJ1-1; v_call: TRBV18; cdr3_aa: ASSPENTEAF
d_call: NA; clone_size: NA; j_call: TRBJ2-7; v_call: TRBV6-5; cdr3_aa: ASSYLHGDKIYEQY
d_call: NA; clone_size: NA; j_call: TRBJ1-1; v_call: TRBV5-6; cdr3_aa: ASSPWEGPMNTEAF
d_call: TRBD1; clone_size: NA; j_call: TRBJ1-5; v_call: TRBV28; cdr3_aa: ASRGQGPNQPQH
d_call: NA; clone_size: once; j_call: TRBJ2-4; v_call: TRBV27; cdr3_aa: ASSLGNIQY
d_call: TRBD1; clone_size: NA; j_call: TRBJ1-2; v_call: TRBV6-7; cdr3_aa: ASSYSRQGSAGYT
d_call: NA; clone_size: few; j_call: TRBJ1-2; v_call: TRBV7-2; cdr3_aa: ASSSPGSGSYGYT
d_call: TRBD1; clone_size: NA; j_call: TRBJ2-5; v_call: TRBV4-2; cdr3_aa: ASSQRTGTGKETQY
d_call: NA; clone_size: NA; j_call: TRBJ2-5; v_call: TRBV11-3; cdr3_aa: ASSLDLGGKTQY
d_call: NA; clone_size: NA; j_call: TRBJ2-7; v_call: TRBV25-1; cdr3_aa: ASSDRGGAGVSEQY
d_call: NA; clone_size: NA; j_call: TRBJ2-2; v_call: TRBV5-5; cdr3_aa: ASDFSGGELF
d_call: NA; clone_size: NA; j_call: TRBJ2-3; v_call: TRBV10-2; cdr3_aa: ASSEETDTQY
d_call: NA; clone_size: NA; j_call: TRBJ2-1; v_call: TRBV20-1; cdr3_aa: SATLYNEQF
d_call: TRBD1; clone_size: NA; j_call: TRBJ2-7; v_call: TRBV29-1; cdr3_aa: SVEGTGDSYEQY
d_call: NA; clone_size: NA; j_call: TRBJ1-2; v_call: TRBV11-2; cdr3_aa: ASSSDFYGYT
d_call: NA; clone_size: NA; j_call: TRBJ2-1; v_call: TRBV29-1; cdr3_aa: SVEDLFTLPGPSEGAYNEQF
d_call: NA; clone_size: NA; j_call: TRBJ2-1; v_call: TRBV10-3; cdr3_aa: AISGGPEQF
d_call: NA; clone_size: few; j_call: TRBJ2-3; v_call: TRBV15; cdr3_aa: ATSRDFDGADTQY
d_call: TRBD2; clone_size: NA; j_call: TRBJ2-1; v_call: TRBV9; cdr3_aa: ASSARTGLNNEQF
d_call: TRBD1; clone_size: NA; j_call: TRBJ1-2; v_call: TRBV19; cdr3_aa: ASSGTEYGYT
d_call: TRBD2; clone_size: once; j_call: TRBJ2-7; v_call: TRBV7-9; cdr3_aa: ASSLGVVGLASFEQY
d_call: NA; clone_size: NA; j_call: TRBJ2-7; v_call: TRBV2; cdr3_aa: ASTGLLRSPQTYEQY
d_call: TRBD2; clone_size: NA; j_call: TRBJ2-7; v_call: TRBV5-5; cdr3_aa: ASSLDGTSGIPYMTYEQY
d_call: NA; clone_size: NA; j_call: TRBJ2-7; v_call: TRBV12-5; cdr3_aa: ASGLGQTSSYEQY
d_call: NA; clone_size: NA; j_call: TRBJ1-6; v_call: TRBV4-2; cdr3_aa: ASSQDQAIGGISNSPLH
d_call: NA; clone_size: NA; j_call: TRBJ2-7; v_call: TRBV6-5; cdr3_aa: ASSYTLEYEQY